This is a list of T cell receptor beta chains from one sample in a study of T cell repertoires in ileal Crohn's disease. The repertoire was sequenced with immunoSEQ multiplex PCR; TCRdb's copy has only in-frame clones and lacks some. The sample carries over 10,000 clones, approximately 80% recorded once. The specimen was ileal tissue. These receptors originate from an adult with Crohn's disease. Both conserved end residues are part of each CDR3. A D gene is named only where the DNA matches it firmly. Clone size is shown for a subset of rows, as once, few, many or a class of expanded clone.

D gene: -; clone size: -; V gene: TRBV7-2; J gene: TRBJ1-6; CDR3 protein: CASSFLASSYNSPLHF; CDR3 DNA: TGTGCCAGCAGCTTTCTAGCGAGCTCCTATAATTCACCCCTCCACTTT
D gene: TRBD1; clone size: -; V gene: TRBV5-1; J gene: TRBJ1-6; CDR3 protein: CASSIGAGGNSPLHF; CDR3 DNA: TGCGCCAGCAGCATCGGGGCAGGGGGCAATTCACCCCTCCACTTT
D gene: TRBD2; clone size: once; V gene: TRBV6-6; J gene: TRBJ2-1; CDR3 protein: CASRTGTSGYNEQFF; CDR3 DNA: TGTGCCAGCAGAACCGGGACTAGCGGCTACAATGAGCAGTTCTTC
D gene: TRBD1; clone size: once; V gene: TRBV7-2; J gene: TRBJ2-7; CDR3 protein: CASSLRQGALEQYF; CDR3 DNA: TGTGCCAGCAGCCTTAGACAGGGGGCTCTCGAGCAGTACTTC
D gene: -; clone size: -; V gene: TRBV29-1; J gene: TRBJ1-2; CDR3 protein: CSVEPSNYGYTF; CDR3 DNA: TGCAGCGTTGAACCCAGTAACTATGGCTACACCTTC
D gene: TRBD1; clone size: -; V gene: TRBV28; J gene: TRBJ1-2; CDR3 protein: CASSPDRATVGTF; CDR3 DNA: TGTGCCAGCAGTCCTGACAGGGCCACCGTTGGCACCTTC
D gene: -; clone size: -; V gene: TRBV5-1; J gene: TRBJ2-2; CDR3 protein: CASSFGLGMLSGSPTGELFF; CDR3 DNA: TGCGCCAGCAGCTTTGGACTTGGGATGCTGAGCGGATCTCCCACCGGGGAGCTGTTTTTT
D gene: TRBD1; clone size: once; V gene: TRBV4-2; J gene: TRBJ2-5; CDR3 protein: CASSPLGGRGETQYF; CDR3 DNA: TGTGCCAGCAGCCCTCTAGGGGGCCGAGGGGAGACCCAGTACTTC
D gene: TRBD1; clone size: few; V gene: TRBV16; J gene: TRBJ1-5; CDR3 protein: CASSQMTGIVQPQHF; CDR3 DNA: TGTGCCAGCAGCCAAATGACAGGGATCGTTCAGCCCCAGCATTTT
D gene: TRBD2; clone size: -; V gene: TRBV11-3; J gene: TRBJ2-1; CDR3 protein: CASSLDLGGSSYNEQFF; CDR3 DNA: TGTGCCAGCAGCTTAGATCTTGGCGGGAGCTCCTACAATGAGCAGTTCTTC
D gene: -; clone size: once; V gene: TRBV5-3; J gene: TRBJ1-4; CDR3 protein: CARSLVGRVANEKLFF; CDR3 DNA: TGTGCCAGAAGCTTGGTAGGCAGGGTTGCGAATGAAAAACTGTTTTTT
D gene: -; clone size: -; V gene: TRBV27; J gene: TRBJ1-6; CDR3 protein: CASSLEGNSPLHF; CDR3 DNA: TGTGCCAGCAGTCTAGAGGGCAATTCACCCCTCCACTTT
D gene: TRBD1; clone size: -; V gene: TRBV5-5; J gene: TRBJ1-5; CDR3 protein: CASSVGQGAGYSNQPQHF; CDR3 DNA: TGTGCCAGCAGCGTTGGACAGGGGGCAGGATATAGCAATCAGCCCCAGCATTTT
D gene: TRBD2; clone size: -; V gene: TRBV7-2; J gene: TRBJ2-1; CDR3 protein: CASSLSGSIYNEQFF; CDR3 DNA: TGTGCCAGCAGCCTAAGCGGGAGCATCTACAATGAGCAGTTCTTC
D gene: -; clone size: -; V gene: TRBV28; J gene: TRBJ2-7; CDR3 protein: CASSLRQPTYEQYF; CDR3 DNA: TGTGCCAGCAGCCTACGACAGCCCACCTACGAGCAGTACTTC